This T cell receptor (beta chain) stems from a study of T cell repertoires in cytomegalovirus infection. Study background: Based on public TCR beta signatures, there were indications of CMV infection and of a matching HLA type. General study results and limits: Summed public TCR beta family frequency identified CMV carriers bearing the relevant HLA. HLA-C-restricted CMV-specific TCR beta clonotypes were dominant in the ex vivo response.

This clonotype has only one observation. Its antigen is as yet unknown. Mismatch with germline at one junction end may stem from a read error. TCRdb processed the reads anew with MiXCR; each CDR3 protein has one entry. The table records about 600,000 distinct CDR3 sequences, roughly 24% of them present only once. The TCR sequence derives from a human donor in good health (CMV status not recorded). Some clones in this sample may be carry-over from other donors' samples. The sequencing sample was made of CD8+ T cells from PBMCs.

CDR3 DNA sequence: TGTGTCAGCGTTCCTCTGACTAGCGGGGTTTACAATGAGCAGTTCTTC. This encodes CVSVPLTSGVYNEQFF. This sequence joins TRBV28 and TRBJ2-1; the match to TRBD2 covers 11 bases. Germline loops: CDR1 MDHEN, CDR2 SYDVKM. CDR3 length equals 16 residues.